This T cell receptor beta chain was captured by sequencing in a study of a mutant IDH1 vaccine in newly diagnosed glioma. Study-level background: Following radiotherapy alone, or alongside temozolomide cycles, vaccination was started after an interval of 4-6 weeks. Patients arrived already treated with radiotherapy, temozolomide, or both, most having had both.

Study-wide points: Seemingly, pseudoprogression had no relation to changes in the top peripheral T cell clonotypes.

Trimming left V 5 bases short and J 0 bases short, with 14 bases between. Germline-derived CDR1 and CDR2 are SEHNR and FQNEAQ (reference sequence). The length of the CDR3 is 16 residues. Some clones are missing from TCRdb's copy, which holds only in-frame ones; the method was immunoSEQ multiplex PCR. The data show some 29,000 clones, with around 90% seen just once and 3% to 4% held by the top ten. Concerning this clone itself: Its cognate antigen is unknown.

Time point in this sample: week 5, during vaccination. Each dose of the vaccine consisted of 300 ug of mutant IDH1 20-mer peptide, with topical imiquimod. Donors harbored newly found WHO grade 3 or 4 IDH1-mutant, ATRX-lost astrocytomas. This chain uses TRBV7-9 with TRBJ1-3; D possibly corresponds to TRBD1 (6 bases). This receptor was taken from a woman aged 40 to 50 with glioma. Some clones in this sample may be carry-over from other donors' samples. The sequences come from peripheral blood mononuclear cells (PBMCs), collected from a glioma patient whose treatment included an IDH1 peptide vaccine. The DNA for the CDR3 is TGTGCCAGCAGCCCGACGGGGGGCCACTCTGGAAACACCATATATTTT. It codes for CASSPTGGHSGNTIYF.